The 12 T cell receptor beta chains below all came from one sample that was sequenced in a study of cytomegalovirus exposure and HLA in healthy donors. The PCR was carried out with 60 Vbeta primers and 13 Jbeta primers. The method was immunoSEQ multiplex PCR; TCRdb's version includes in-frame clones alone and lacks a portion of them. The table records approximately 170,000 clones, approximately 72% of them present only once. The sample taken for sequencing was PBMCs. The source of these receptors is a man over 45 in good health and CMV-seronegative.

The V gene is TRBV7-9, the J gene TRBJ1-1, with 8 bases matching TRBD1. J was trimmed by 0 bases and V by 4 bases; bases with no gene match: 10. The CDR3 covers 17 residues. CDR1 is SEHNR, CDR2 FQNEAQ, per germline (reference sequence). The CDR3 loop reads CASSSPGTGGLNTEAFF. In nucleotides, the CDR3 is TGTGCCAGCAGCTCCCCCGGGACAGGTGGTTTGAACACTGAAGCTTTCTTT.

J is TRBJ1-2 and V is TRBV14, with TRBD1 identical over 8 bases. This CDR3 spans 14 amino acids. The germline gives CDR1 SGHDN, CDR2 FVKESK. J was trimmed by 5 bases and V by 1 base; bases with no gene match: 3. CDR3 nucleotides: TGTGCCAGCAGCCAAGGACAGGGGTGGTATGGCTACACCTTC. It encodes CASSQGQGWYGYTF.

The gene calls are TRBV6-4 and TRBJ2-1; 9 nucleotides line up with TRBD2. Germline-derived CDR1 and CDR2 are MRHNA and SNTAGT. V gave up 2 bases and J gave up 5 bases; unmatched junction bases: 10. The CDR3 contains 17 residues. CDR3: CASSDPPASGVHNEQFF. CDR3 nucleotides: TGTGCCAGCAGTGACCCCCCTGCTAGCGGGGTCCACAATGAGCAGTTCTTC.

This clone was seen more than once but under ten times. This chain connects TRBV10-3 to TRBJ2-7; 11 nucleotides align to TRBD1. V dropped 0 bases and J dropped 3; count of bases not matched to a gene: 4. The CDR3 is 16 amino acids. CDR1 and CDR2 from the germline V gene are ENHRY and SYGVKD. The CDR3 nucleotides read TGTGCCATCAGTGAGTCACTAGGGACAGGGGGCTACGAGCAGTACTTC. Its translation: CAISESLGTGGYEQYF.

The chain combines TRBV20-1 with TRBJ2-7; 7 bases are a match to TRBD2. Per germline, CDR1 DFQATT and CDR2 SNEGSKA (reference sequence). The CDR3 runs 11 residues. Unmatched junction bases numbered 1, after V lost 1 base and J lost 7 bases. CDR3 residues: CSARGAGEQYF. CDR3 bases: TGCAGTGCTAGAGGAGCGGGGGAGCAGTACTTC.

This clone was seen only a few times. The V call is TRBV9, the J call TRBJ2-7, with TRBD1 identical over 12 bases. The V and J ends lost 3 bases and 7 bases, in that order; junction bases with no gene match: 14. The CDR3 sequence is 17 residues long. Germline-derived CDR1 and CDR2 are SGDLS and YYNGEE. CDR3 in amino acids: CASSAIVGTGGAGEQYF. The CDR3 nucleotides are TGTGCCAGCAGCGCGATAGTCGGGACAGGGGGCGCGGGAGAGCAGTACTTC.

The gene calls are TRBV5-1 and TRBJ2-7; 7 bases line up with TRBD1. Germline V gene data show CDR1 as SGHRS and CDR2 as YFSETQ. J gave up 6 bases and V 4 bases, and 10 bases lay outside the gene matches. The CDR3 is 14 residues long. For the CDR3, the DNA is TGCGCCAGCAGCCCAATGACAGGGAAGGGCGAGCAGTACTTC. Its protein is CASSPMTGKGEQYF. Together with reference TRBV5-1 and TRBJ2-7, the CDR3 gives the full variable domain: KAGVTQTPRYLIKTRGQQVTLSCSPISGHRSVSWYQQTPGQGLQFLFEYFSETQRNKGNFPGRFSGRQFSNSRSEMNVSTLELGDSALYLCASSPMTGKGEQYFGPGTRLTVT.

A single count supports this clone. The rearrangement uses TRBV27 and TRBJ1-2, with no clear D. The CDR3 contains 15 residues. V was cut by 0 bases and J by 2 bases, with 10 bases left in between. In germline, CDR1 is MNHEY, CDR2 SMNVEV (reference sequence). CDR3 DNA sequence: TGTGCCAGCAGTTTATCTGCTGGAGGGAACTATGGCTACACCTTC. This codes for CASSLSAGGNYGYTF.

The V and J genes are TRBV6-1 and TRBJ2-7; D may be TRBD2 (5 bases). From germline, CDR1 is MNHNS and CDR2 SASEGT. This CDR3 comprises 14 residues. V lost 1 base and J 4 bases, leaving 11 bases between the germline ends. The CDR3 is CASSEEPGKYEQYF. DNA for the CDR3: TGTGCCAGCAGTGAAGAACCGGGGAAGTACGAGCAGTACTTC.

This chain joins TRBV7-6 and TRBJ1-1, with D unclear. The V end lost 1 base, the J end lost 0 bases, and 9 bases lay between the germline ends. This CDR3 comprises 15 residues. Germline CDR1 is SGHVS and CDR2 is FNYEAQ. The CDR3 reads CASSLGQLMNTEAFF. Here the CDR3 DNA reads TGTGCCAGCAGCTTAGGGCAGTTGATGAACACTGAAGCTTTCTTT. Supplemented by reference TRBV7-6 and TRBJ1-1, the full variable domain reads GAGVSQSPRYKVTKRGQDVALRCDPISGHVSLYWYRQALGQGPEFLTYFNYEAQQDKSGLPNDRFSAERPEGSISTLTIQRTEQRDSAMYRCASSLGQLMNTEAFFGQGTRLTVV.

J is TRBJ2-1 and V is TRBV28, with D possibly being TRBD1 (6 bases). The CDR3 length is 15 residues. Germline loops: CDR1 MDHEN, CDR2 SYDVKM. The V gene lost 4 bases and the J gene lost 4 bases, with 14 bases spanning the gap. CDR3 sequence: CASSSPRQEYNEQFF. CDR3 coding DNA: TGTGCCAGCAGTTCTCCGAGACAGGAATACAATGAGCAGTTCTTC.

A few counts support this clone. V usage is TRBV7-7 and J usage is TRBJ1-6; D is uncertain. CDR3 length: 14 residues. Trimming pared 1 base from V and 8 bases from J, leaving 9 bases between. Germline CDR1 and CDR2: SSHAT and FNYEAQ (reference sequence). The chain's CDR3 is CASSLGRGDSPLHF. DNA for the CDR3: TGTGCCAGCAGCTTAGGACGGGGAGATTCACCCCTCCACTTT. Complete variable domain (other parts from reference TRBV7-7 and TRBJ1-6): GAGVSQSPRYKVTKRGQDVTLRCDPISSHATLYWYQQALGQGPEFLTYFNYEAQPDKSGLPSDRFSAERPEGSISTLTIQRTEQRDSAMYRCASSLGRGDSPLHFGNGTRLTVT.